This T cell receptor beta chain was captured by sequencing in a study of shared clonotypes between healthy human individuals. TCRdb's table, derived via immunoSEQ multiplex PCR, lists solely in-frame clones and lacks some. This table holds 2,100,000 or so clones, approximately 94% found once. With respect to this clone: One end of the junction does not line up with germline, which may come from a read error.

The CDR3 is 11 residues long. Germline CDR1 is SGDLS and CDR2 is YYNGEE. Sequenced: naive CD4+ T cells sorted from blood. Subset indicated: CD45RA+ positively selected. The rearrangement links TRBV9 to TRBJ2-4; D gene ambiguous. The origin of this receptor is a man aged 18 to 29 in good health. CDR3 DNA sequence: TGTGCCAGCAGCCCTCGGACCCCCCCCAGGTTC. Protein product: CASSPRTPPRF.